These 21 T cell receptor beta chains came from one sample sequenced in a study of PD-1 blockade in classical Hodgkin lymphoma. The time point is: newly diagnosed, previously untreated cHL patient sample. Magnetic negative selection purified CD4+ T cells from thawed PBMCs. Sequenced by immunoSEQ multiplex PCR; TCRdb stores in-frame clones only, minus some. The repertoire holds some 34,000 clones, with around nine tenths as singletons. Material for sequencing was CD4+ T cells from blood. The receptor source for this set is a human donor with classical Hodgkin lymphoma.

In its sample, this clone was seen once. One junction end disagrees with the germline gene, perhaps due to a read error. The V gene is TRBV23-1, the J gene TRBJ2-5, with a possible D match to TRBD2 (5 bases). TRBV23-1 is classed as an ORF, of uncertain function. The CDR3 length is 15 residues. The CDR3 reads CASRQPGMGQETQYF. For the CDR3, the DNA is TGCGCCAGCCGTCAACCGGGGATGGGCCAAGAGACCCAGTACTTC.

The chain recombines TRBV2 with TRBJ1-2; no firm D call. The CDR3 is 15 residues long. V lost 2 bases to trimming and J lost 1 base, with 11 bases between them. In germline, CDR1 is SNHLY, CDR2 FYNNEI. CDR3 coding DNA: TGTGCCAGCAGTGAATCGAATAGCGTTAACTATGGCTACACCTTC. Translation: CASSESNSVNYGYTF.

V usage is TRBV5-5 and J usage is TRBJ1-1, with 7 bases identical to TRBD1. The V gene's germline CDR1 is SGHKS and CDR2 YYEKEE (reference sequence). The CDR3 runs 14 residues. Losses at the gene ends were 0 bases for V and 7 bases for J; bases not matched to a gene: 6. CDR3 sequence reads: CASSLGQGLFEAFF. CDR3 bases: TGTGCCAGCAGCTTGGGACAGGGCCTATTTGAAGCTTTCTTT.

The chain links TRBV19 to TRBJ2-2; the D call may be TRBD1 or TRBD2 (5 bases each). The V and J ends lost 4 bases and 8 bases respectively, with 11 bases between them. The CDR3 has 13 amino acids. The V gene's germline CDR1 is LNHDA and CDR2 SQIVND (reference sequence). CDR3: CASSTRDRGELFF. CDR3 in DNA: TGTGCCAGTAGTACCAGGGACCGAGGGGAGCTGTTTTTT.

This chain joins TRBV2 and TRBJ1-1; D call uncertain. The CDR3 length is 11 residues. The ends were cut back, 6 bases at V and 10 bases at J, with 12 bases in the middle. The germline V gene has CDR1 SNHLY and CDR2 FYNNEI. CDR3 in amino acids: CASSLGAGAFF. The CDR3 DNA is TGTGCCAGCAGCTTAGGAGCGGGAGCTTTCTTT.

This chain connects TRBV27 to TRBJ2-5; 8 nucleotides agree with TRBD2. Germline trimming cut 0 bases from V and 5 bases from J; bases unmatched to any gene: 2. This CDR3 is built from 14 residues. The germline V gene has CDR1 MNHEY and CDR2 SMNVEV (reference sequence). This CDR3 reads CASSLSPGGETQYF. CDR3 in DNA: TGTGCCAGCAGTTTATCCCCGGGAGGGGAGACCCAGTACTTC.

The CDR3 region is CARNRQSRANVLTF. The CDR3 bases are TGTGCCAGAAACAGACAAAGTCGGGCCAACGTCCTGACTTTC. The V gene is TRBV7-5, the J gene TRBJ2-6; the table's D call of TRBD1 was not tested on the DNA. TRBV7-5 is tagged as a pseudogene. The CDR3 length is 14 residues.

The chain is built from TRBV7-2 and TRBJ2-7, with TRBD1 identical over 7 bases. The germline CDR1 and CDR2 sequences are SGHTA and FQGNSA. J lost 3 bases, V lost 1 base, and 3 bases had no gene match. The CDR3 covers 14 residues. In nucleotides, the CDR3 is TGTGCCAGCAGCTTAGATCCAGGGGGCTACGAGCAGTACTTC. Translated: CASSLDPGGYEQYF.

The chain uses TRBV7-8 and TRBJ2-7, with a weak D call TRBD1 (5 bases). V shed 5 bases and J shed 3 bases, with 11 bases lying between them. The CDR3 spans 13 residues. Germline CDR1 reads SGHVS; CDR2 reads FQNEAQ. CDR3 sequence (DNA): TGTGCCAGCAGCCGGGCAGGGTACTACGAGCAGTACTTC. Protein product: CASSRAGYYEQYF.

Here the CDR3 reads CASSFLLRGRGNTEAFF. CDR3 bases: TGTGCCAGCAGTTTCTTACTAAGGGGCCGGGGGAACACTGAAGCTTTCTTT. The chain is built from TRBV27 and TRBJ1-1; D possibly corresponds to TRBD1 (5 bases). This CDR3 contains 17 residues. Trimming removed 3 bases from V and 1 base from J, with 18 bases in between. In germline, CDR1 is MNHEY, CDR2 SMNVEV (reference sequence).

The CDR3 DNA reads TGTGCCAGCAGACAGGGTATTGAAAAACTGTTTTTT. This gives the protein CASRQGIEKLFF. The chain carries TRBV28 and TRBJ1-4, with a weak D call TRBD1 (6 bases). Germline V gene sequence: CDR1 MDHEN, CDR2 SYDVKM. The V end was cut by 6 bases, the J end by 7 bases, with 9 bases between. CDR3 length: 12 amino acids.

V and J are TRBV7-3 and TRBJ1-1; the match to TRBD1 covers 10 bases. The V segment lost 5 bases and the J segment 4 bases; nucleotides outside the gene matches: 10. From germline, CDR1 is SGHTA and CDR2 FQGTGA. The CDR3 totals 16 residues. CDR3 sequence reads: CASSPGGTGVGTEAFF. CDR3 coding DNA: TGTGCCAGCAGCCCCGGGGGGACAGGGGTAGGCACTGAAGCTTTCTTT.

The chain carries TRBV11-3 and TRBJ1-2; perhaps TRBD1 as D (5 bases). Deletions cut 5 bases from V and 2 bases from J, with 15 bases between. The CDR3 covers 15 residues. The germline V gene encodes CDR1 SGHNT and CDR2 YENEEA. The CDR3 nucleotides read TGTGCCAGCAGCGTTCAGGGTAGAGGGAACTATGGCTACACCTTC. As protein: CASSVQGRGNYGYTF.

The chain recombines TRBV18 with TRBJ2-1, with 8 nucleotides matching TRBD2. CDR1 and CDR2 from the germline V gene are KGHSH and LQKENI. The trim removed 1 base at V and 3 bases at J, leaving 5 bases unmatched. This CDR3 contains 16 residues. The CDR3 is CASSPRASGYYNEQFF. The CDR3 DNA sequence: TGTGCCAGCTCACCACGTGCTAGCGGGTACTACAATGAGCAGTTCTTC.

The rearrangement uses TRBV30 and TRBJ1-1; D ambiguous. The V gene lost 1 base and the J gene lost 0 bases, with 6 bases spanning the gap. The CDR3 runs to 13 residues. Germline V gene lookup returns CDR1 GTSNPN and CDR2 SVGIG (reference sequence). The CDR3 region is CAWSADLNTEAFF. CDR3 bases: TGTGCCTGGAGTGCGGACCTGAACACTGAAGCTTTCTTT.

The chain couples TRBV5-1 to TRBJ2-2; unclear D gene. Germline V lookup: CDR1 SGHRS, CDR2 YFSETQ. The CDR3 loop spans 16 amino acids. V was shortened by 0 bases and J by 1 base, with 10 bases between the two germline ends. As DNA, the CDR3 is TGCGCCAGCAGCTTGGAGTGGTCAGGGAACACCGGGGAGCTGTTTTTT. Its protein is CASSLEWSGNTGELFF. Full variable domain (rest looked up from reference TRBV5-1 and TRBJ2-2): KAGVTQTPRYLIKTRGQQVTLSCSPISGHRSVSWYQQTPGQGLQFLFEYFSETQRNKGNFPGRFSGRQFSNSRSEMNVSTLELGDSALYLCASSLEWSGNTGELFFGEGSRLTVL.

The rearrangement links TRBV5-6 to TRBJ1-6; D not certain. Germline V gives CDR1 SGHDT, CDR2 YYEEEE. The CDR3 spans 15 residues. V was pared by 4 bases and J by 6 bases, with 14 bases between. CDR3 region: CASSPTFLGNSPLHF. DNA of the CDR3: TGTGCCAGCAGCCCTACATTCTTGGGTAATTCACCCCTCCACTTT.

This clone appeared once. This chain connects TRBV7-3 to TRBJ2-5; D is unclear. This CDR3 comprises 13 residues. Trimming left V 1 base short and J 3 bases short, with 6 bases between. Germline V gives CDR1 SGHTA, CDR2 FQGTGA. CDR3 protein: CASSLSREETQYF. For the CDR3, the DNA is TGTGCCAGCAGCTTAAGCCGGGAAGAGACCCAGTACTTC. The full variable domain, rest sourced from reference TRBV7-3 and TRBJ2-5, is GAGVSQTPSNKVTEKGKYVELRCDPISGHTALYWYRQSLGQGPEFLIYFQGTGAADDSGLPNDRFFAVRPEGSVSTLKIQRTERGDSAVYLCASSLSREETQYFGPGTRLLVL.

The J gene is TRBJ1-1, the V gene TRBV5-4; tentative D call: TRBD1 (6 bases). Trimming pared 5 bases from V and 4 bases from J, leaving 15 bases between. Looked up from germline, CDR1 is SGHNT and CDR2 is YYREEE (reference sequence). The CDR3 has 14 amino acids. Written as DNA, the CDR3 is TGTGCCAGCAGGTTCGGTCAGGGGACCACTGAAGCTTTCTTT. This gives the protein CASRFGQGTTEAFF.

The V gene is TRBV5-4, the J gene TRBJ1-2; D not certain. CDR3 length: 13 amino acids. In germline, CDR1 is SGHNT, CDR2 YYREEE (reference sequence). Trimming stripped 2 bases from V and 14 bases from J, with 19 bases between. The CDR3 is CASSLVGSGGETF. The CDR3, as DNA: TGTGCCAGCAGCTTAGTAGGGTCGGGTGGGGAAACCTTC.

This chain uses TRBV7-9 with TRBJ1-1; TRBD1 might be the D (5 bases). V lost 0 bases to trimming and J lost 7 bases, with 6 bases between them. The CDR3 consists of 12 residues. Germline-derived CDR1 and CDR2 are SEHNR and FQNEAQ (reference sequence). The CDR3 DNA sequence: TGTGCCAGCAGCTTAGCCGGGGGTGAAGCTTTCTTT. Residues: CASSLAGGEAFF.